The present T cell receptor (beta chain) was sequenced within a study of T cells in Graves' hyperthyroidism and ophthalmopathy (dated by TCRdb to about 2019). Some background on the complete study: Peripheral blood samples were taken at the time of initial diagnosis, prior to any treatment. To identify TCR V-J signatures that set the groups apart, the researchers used a discovery cohort of about a hundred patients, made up of roughly 40 with Graves' ophthalmopathy and 55 to 65 with stable Graves' hyperthyroidism. The study also compared thyroid tissue and blood T-cell repertoires from about six Graves' hyperthyroidism patients. For training and testing, the 110 or so patients in the discovery cohort were randomly divided in a 7:3 ratio. Prospective prediction of ophthalmopathy was tested in an independent validation cohort of 18 to 20 hyperthyroidism patients and around 16 patients who later progressed to ophthalmopathy. Following sampling, methimazole starting at 30 mg daily was given to hyperthyroidism patients, and high-dose intravenous methylprednisolone was given to ophthalmopathy patients. TCR Vbeta CDR3 sequencing of approximately 140 peripheral blood samples (43 ophthalmopathy, approximately 80 hyperthyroidism and some 17 progressor patients) is reported in the paper.

Counted from cysteine to phenylalanine, this CDR3 has 12 amino acids. The entry retains the CDR3 DNA only, 36 bases that are in frame from base 1. The table lists this clonotype with a few counts. This clone's antigen is unknown. One end of the junction varies from germline; a read error may be responsible. Findings and caveats that apply to the study as a whole: In validation, the model predicted progression to ophthalmopathy a median of about 6.5 months before onset, with over 60% sensitivity and roughly 77% specificity. Sample size was not statistically predetermined, and blinding of investigators to group allocation was not performed. Ophthalmopathy was separated from stable hyperthyroidism by a 13 V-J signature model, with about 88% sensitivity and about 81% specificity obtained in cross-validation and 80%/75% obtained in testing. Blood samples also contained most of the expanded thyroid clonotypes (frequency above 0.001), which suggests that blood repertoires may reflect thyroid immune responses.

Graves' hyperthyroidism was defined as stable when no progression to ophthalmopathy occurred over 18 months of follow-up. Hyperthyroidism patients were newly diagnosed, had a disease duration of under 2 months, and were aged 18 to 65 years. Patients with uncontrolled infections, other autoimmune diseases, pregnancy or lactation were excluded. Diagnoses were based on clinical symptoms, serum thyroxine and TRAb, thyroid ultrasound and orbital computed tomography. PBMCs were isolated from around 10 ml of fresh peripheral blood by Ficoll-Paque density gradient centrifugation. Total RNA was extracted using Trizol reagent, and RNA quality was assessed on an Agilent 2100 Bioanalyzer. The TCR beta CDR3 regions were amplified from the RNA transcripts. The first round of RT-PCR for the TCR CDR3 was performed with the HTBI primer set and the Qiagen OneStep RT-PCR kit. A second multiplex PCR round built the libraries, followed by size selection and purification. Libraries were sequenced paired-end with 100 bp reads on an Illumina HiSeq2000. In the authors' own workflow: SOAPnuke was used to process the raw data, throwing out any read that contained adapters or uncalled bases, had a mean Phred below 15, or lacked an exact constant-primer or identifier match. COPE v1.2.5 was used to merge the high-quality paired reads, and each unique nucleotide sequence was defined as a clonotype. MiTCR v1.1 was used to align clonotypes to the IMGT TRBV, TRBD and TRBJ reference segments. The analysis was restricted to V-J combinations with a frequency above 0.0001, which together covered roughly 99% of the repertoires. The TCS score was defined as F50 (clonal expansion) divided by E x V (chaos), with BLOSUM62-based TCRdist calculated between CDR3 peptides within each V-J. Welch's t-statistics and random forest reduced 450 to 600 V-J features to roughly 13, which were used in a naive Bayes classifier (R e1071). The raw public reads went through TCRdb reprocessing: fastp at Q25, MiXCR clone calling, in-frame beta chains kept. Records with the same CDR3 protein are collapsed into one entry carrying the most frequent genes and DNA. The V and J calls and clone size are TCRdb's, not the authors'. A total of around 450,000 distinct CDR3 sequences appear in this sample, 15% to 19% of them only once. The ten largest clones capture 13% to 15% of the sample.

This clonotype was sampled from a woman younger than 30 with Graves' hyperthyroidism. The sequence joins TRBV12-3 or TRBV12-4 to TRBJ1-6; the D gene cannot be named for sure. Sequencing was carried out using blood. This receptor carries the CDR3 CASNLGMTPLHF. The DNA sequence follows: TGTGCCAGCAATTTAGGGATGACACCCCTCCACTTT.